The rows below give T cell receptor beta chains drawn from one sample of a study of tumor and adjacent non-tumor tissue in lung cancer. TCRdb passed the multiplex PCR reads through MiXCR, listing each CDR3 protein once. The sample includes 40,000 to 50,000 distinct CDR3 sequences, about 68% of them seen just once. Sequencing was done on a sample of distant non-tumor lung tissue. These receptors were collected from a woman in her seventies with non-small cell lung cancer. CDR3s include the opening cysteine and the closing phenylalanine or tryptophan.

J: TRBJ1-1; V: TRBV29-1; CDR3: CSVVTLTGPIEAFF
J: TRBJ2-7; V: TRBV5-1; CDR3: CASSLLSSGVMYEQYF
J: TRBJ1-2; V: TRBV21-1; CDR3: CASSKGGGFVSPIGYTF
J: TRBJ2-2; V: TRBV6-2/TRBV6-3; CDR3: CAISGTFNTWELFF
J: TRBJ1-1; V: TRBV20-1; CDR3: CSATSGTPVQGRAYTEAFF
J: TRBJ2-3; V: TRBV20-1; CDR3: CSAPEGYSSTDTQYF
J: TRBJ2-1; V: TRBV4-1; CDR3: CASSQGGISREIYHEQFF
J: TRBJ1-5; V: TRBV6-2/TRBV6-3; CDR3: CASSIGEASQPQHF
J: TRBJ1-6; V: TRBV6-5; CDR3: CASSYSRTGVSSLHF
J: TRBJ1-1; V: TRBV10-2; CDR3: CASSERSTLNTEAFF
J: TRBJ2-4; V: TRBV14; CDR3: CVSSQDRGIAKNIRYF
J: TRBJ2-4; V: TRBV13; CDR3: CVSNSPQDSKNIQYF
J: TRBJ1-2; V: TRBV30; CDR3: CAWGVTANYDYTF
J: TRBJ2-1; V: TRBV20-1; CDR3: CSAVPPGLEVNEQFF
J: TRBJ1-3; V: TRBV11-1; CDR3: CVSSLWTGRSGNTIYF
J: TRBJ2-1; V: TRBV11-3; CDR3: CASSFDTRISGEQFF
J: TRBJ2-1; V: TRBV28; CDR3: CASSFSGERRNEQFF
J: TRBJ1-1; V: TRBV10-2; CDR3: CASSEMSTLNTEAFF
J: TRBJ2-7; V: TRBV5-1; CDR3: CASSLQREGEQYF
J: TRBJ2-7; V: TRBV28; CDR3: CASSRGDRVDEQYF
J: TRBJ2-1; V: TRBV28; CDR3: CASRHGYNEQFF
J: TRBJ1-5; V: TRBV12-3/TRBV12-4; CDR3: CAISSGAWSQPQHF